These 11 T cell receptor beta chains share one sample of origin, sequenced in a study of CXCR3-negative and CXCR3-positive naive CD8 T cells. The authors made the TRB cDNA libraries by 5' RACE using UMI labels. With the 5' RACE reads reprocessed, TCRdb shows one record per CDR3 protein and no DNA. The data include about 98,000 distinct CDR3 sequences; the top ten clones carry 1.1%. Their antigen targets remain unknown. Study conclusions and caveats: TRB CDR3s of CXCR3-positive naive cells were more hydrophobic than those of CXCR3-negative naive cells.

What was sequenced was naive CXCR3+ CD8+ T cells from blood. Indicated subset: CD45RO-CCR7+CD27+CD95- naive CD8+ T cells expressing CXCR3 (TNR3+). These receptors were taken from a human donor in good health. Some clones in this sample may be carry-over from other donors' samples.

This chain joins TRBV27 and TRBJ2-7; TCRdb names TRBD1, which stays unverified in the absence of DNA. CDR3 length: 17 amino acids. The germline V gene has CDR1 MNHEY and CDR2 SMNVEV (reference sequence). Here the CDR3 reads CASSLSPALGNGGEQYF.

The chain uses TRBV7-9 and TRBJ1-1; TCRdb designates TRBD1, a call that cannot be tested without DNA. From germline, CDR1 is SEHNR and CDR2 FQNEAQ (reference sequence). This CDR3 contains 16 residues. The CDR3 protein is CASSLGQGELNTEAFF.

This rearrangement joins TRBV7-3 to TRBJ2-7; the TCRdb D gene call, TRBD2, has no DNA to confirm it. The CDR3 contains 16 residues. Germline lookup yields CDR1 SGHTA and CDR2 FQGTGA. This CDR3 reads CASSLALAGPTYEQYF.

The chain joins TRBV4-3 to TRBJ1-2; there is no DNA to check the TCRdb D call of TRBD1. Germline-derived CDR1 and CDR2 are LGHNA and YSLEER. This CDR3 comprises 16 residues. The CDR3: CASSQMGTGGGYGYTF.

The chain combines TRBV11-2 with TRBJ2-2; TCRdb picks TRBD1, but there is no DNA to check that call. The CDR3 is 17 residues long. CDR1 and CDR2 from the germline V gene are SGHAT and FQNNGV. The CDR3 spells CASSLDSGLRRSGELFF.

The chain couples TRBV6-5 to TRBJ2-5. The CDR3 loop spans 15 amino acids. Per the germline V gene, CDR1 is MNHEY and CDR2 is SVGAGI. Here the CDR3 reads CASSFGGTSWETQYF.

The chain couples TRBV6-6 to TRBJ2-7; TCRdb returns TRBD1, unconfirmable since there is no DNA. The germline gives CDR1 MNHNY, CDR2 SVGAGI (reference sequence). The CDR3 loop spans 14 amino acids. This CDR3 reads CASSNRDGAYEQYF.

The CDR3: CAISESWDSVFFEQYF. The rearrangement links TRBV10-3 to TRBJ2-7; TCRdb gives TRBD1 as the D gene, but with no DNA this cannot be confirmed. Germline V gene sequence: CDR1 ENHRY, CDR2 SYGVKD. The CDR3 has 16 residues.

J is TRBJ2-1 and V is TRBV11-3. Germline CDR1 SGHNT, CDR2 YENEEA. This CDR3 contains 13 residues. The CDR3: CASLDGSYNEQFF.

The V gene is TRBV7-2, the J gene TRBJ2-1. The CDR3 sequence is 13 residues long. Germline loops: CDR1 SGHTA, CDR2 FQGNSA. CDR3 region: CASSLLGSNEQFF.

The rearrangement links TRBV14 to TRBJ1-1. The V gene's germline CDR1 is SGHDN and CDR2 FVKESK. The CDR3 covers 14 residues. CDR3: CASSHGGKDTEAFF.